The TCR beta chain under discussion was sequenced for a study of low-dose radiotherapy and immunotherapy resistance in tumors. Time point meaning: after trial treatment. Indicated treatment: LDRT plus nivolumab, ipilimumab, low-dose cyclophosphamide and aspirin (RACIN trial). Along with nivolumab and ipilimumab, donors received aspirin, low-dose cyclophosphamide and low-dose radiotherapy. Eligibility was restricted to patients presenting with advanced solid tumors that lacked tumor-infiltrating lymphocytes. V lost 4 bases and J lost 2; bases outside the gene matches: 7. The CDR3 has 16 residues. CDR1 and CDR2 (germline): SGHNT, YENEEA. TRAV- and TRBV-specific primers, spanning alpha and beta chains, primed first-strand cDNA. It was with a constant-region primer and a V-primer adapter that TCRs were amplified over about 19 PCR cycles. TCRdb called the reads again in MiXCR, with one record for every CDR3 protein. In the table there are fewer than 50,000 distinct CDR3 sequences, around 25% of which are singletons.

This clonotype was seen ten or more times. Here the sequenced sample was PBMCs, taken after low-dose radiotherapy plus immunotherapy. V usage is TRBV11-3 and J usage is TRBJ2-3, with 9 bases identical to TRBD2. The sequence was obtained from a male donor with prostate cancer. The CDR3 DNA reads as TGTGCCAGCAGCTCGTCTAGCGGGGCCGACACAGATACGCAGTATTTT. It specifies CASSSSSGADTDTQYF.